The 17 T cell receptor beta chains given below trace back to one sample, sequenced in a study of beta chain features in type 1 diabetes. The authors reverse transcribed all of the isolated RNA, so sequencing captured expressed TCRB transcripts. Repertoires were generated with immunoSEQ multiplex PCR, while TCRdb's copy carries only in-frame clones and drops some. The table lists 240,000 or so clones, less than 35% of them singletons, with approximately 4% in the top ten. The sample was central memory CD4+ T cells from blood. The receptors derive from a man aged 25-45 years in good health.

The rearrangement links TRBV25-1 to TRBJ2-3, with a tentative D call TRBD2 (5 bases). In germline, CDR1 is MGHDK, CDR2 SYGVNS. The CDR3 contains 12 residues. The ends were cut back, 3 bases at V and 7 bases at J, with 8 bases in the middle. The CDR3: CASSEGRNTQYF. The DNA for the CDR3 is TGTGCCAGCAGTGAGGGGAGAAATACGCAGTATTTT. The full variable domain, rest sourced from reference TRBV25-1 and TRBJ2-3, is EADIYQTPRYLVIGTGKKITLECSQTMGHDKMYWYQQDPGMELHLIHYSYGVNSTEKGDLSSESTVSRIRTEHFPLTLESARPSHTSQYLCASSEGRNTQYFGPGTRLTVL.

This chain joins TRBV25-1 and TRBJ1-6; 7 nucleotides line up with TRBD1. Germline V gives CDR1 MGHDK, CDR2 SYGVNS. The CDR3 has 15 amino acids. J was trimmed by 6 bases and V by 6 bases; bases with no gene match: 8. CDR3 sequence (DNA): TGTGCCAGCAGCGCCCCGGGGACAGCTAATTCACCCCTCCACTTT. Translating gives CASSAPGTANSPLHF.

The table lists this clone with a few counts. The chain has TRBV25-1 and TRBJ2-7; TRBD1 might be the D (5 bases). This CDR3 comprises 12 residues. Trimming removed 6 bases from V and 3 bases from J, with 9 bases in between. Germline CDR1 and CDR2: MGHDK and SYGVNS. The CDR3 reads CASRWQGYEQYF. The CDR3 DNA sequence: TGTGCCAGCAGATGGCAGGGCTACGAGCAGTACTTC.

This clone was counted a few times. The gene calls are TRBV2 and TRBJ1-1; 7 nucleotides line up with TRBD1. V shed 1 base and J 8 bases; nucleotides not matched to a gene: 10. The CDR3 runs 15 residues. CDR1 SNHLY and CDR2 FYNNEI come from the germline V gene. CDR3 DNA sequence: TGTGCCAGCAGTGAAGGAGGCGGACAGGCGGCCGAAGCTTTCTTT. It encodes CASSEGGGQAAEAFF. The full variable domain, completed using reference TRBV2 and TRBJ1-1, is EPEVTQTPSHQVTQMGQEVILRCVPISNHLYFYWYRQILGQKVEFLVSFYNNEISEKSEIFDDQFSVERPDGSNFTLKIRSTKLEDSAMYFCASSEGGGQAAEAFFGQGTRLTVV.

The gene calls are TRBV15 and TRBJ2-1; 7 bases agree with TRBD2. Germline CDR1 LNHNV, CDR2 YYDKDF (reference sequence). CDR3 size: 13 residues. J was trimmed by 10 bases and V by 5 bases; bases with no gene match: 8. CDR3 sequence (DNA): TGTGCCACCAGCCAGGGAGGGCCAGGGGAGCAGTTCTTC. Translated, it gives CATSQGGPGEQFF.

This chain joins TRBV5-1 and TRBJ2-1; 9 bases are a match to TRBD2. Per the germline V gene, CDR1 is SGHRS and CDR2 is YFSETQ. V lost 1 base to trimming and J lost 8 bases; unmatched junction nucleotides: 7. The length of the CDR3 is 15 residues. The CDR3: CASSLFSGGRDEQFF. The CDR3, as DNA: TGCGCCAGCAGCTTGTTTAGCGGGGGCCGCGATGAGCAGTTCTTC.

This clone was seen only a few times. The chain recombines TRBV6-6 with TRBJ2-2; 7 bases fit TRBD1. V shed 7 bases, J shed 6 bases, and the junction held 8 bases outside the gene matches. Per germline, CDR1 MNHNY and CDR2 SVGAGI (reference sequence). The CDR3 extends over 14 amino acids. The CDR3 reads CASTAGGKPGELFF. For the CDR3, the DNA is TGTGCCAGCACGGCAGGGGGAAAGCCCGGGGAGCTGTTTTTT.

On this clone: Different DNA sequences within this sample yield the same CDR3. The chain is built from TRBV27 and TRBJ2-1; D perhaps matches TRBD1 (6 bases). The CDR3 has 14 residues. The germline V gene has CDR1 MNHEY and CDR2 SMNVEV (reference sequence). The germline V and J ends were trimmed by 9 bases and 0 bases, with 12 bases remaining between them. The CDR3 loop is CASRTASSYNEQFF. The DNA of the CDR3 is TGTGCCAGTCGGACAGCTAGCTCCTACAATGAGCAGTTCTTC.

This clone was seen only a few times. J is TRBJ2-1 and V is TRBV10-3; D tentatively fits TRBD1 or TRBD2 (5 bases each). Germline CDR1 ENHRY, CDR2 SYGVKD. The CDR3 covers 14 residues. V lost 10 bases and J lost 2, with 15 bases in between. The CDR3 protein is CATSGTEPYNEQFF. DNA of the CDR3: TGTGCCACTTCCGGGACGGAGCCCTACAATGAGCAGTTCTTC.

The chain links TRBV4-2 to TRBJ2-5; D is ambiguous. V was cut by 0 bases and J by 4 bases, with 6 bases left in between. CDR1 and CDR2 from the germline V gene are LGHNA and YNFKEQ. The CDR3 length is 13 residues. The CDR3 loop reads CASSQDLRETQYF. The CDR3 DNA follows: TGTGCCAGCAGCCAAGATCTAAGAGAGACCCAGTACTTC.

In the case of this clone: One base away lies a much larger clone, so this may be a sequencing read error. The sample contains more than one DNA sequence encoding this CDR3. This rearrangement joins TRBV7-6 to TRBJ2-3; D is unclear. The CDR3 runs 12 residues. Germline V gene data show CDR1 as SGHVS and CDR2 as FNYEAQ. The ends were cut back, 5 bases at V and 0 bases at J, with 3 bases in the middle. The CDR3 nucleotides are TGTGCCAGCAGCCCGAGCACAGATACGCAGTATTTT. Residues: CASSPSTDTQYF.

Here the CDR3 reads CAISESGLTGEQFF. Here the CDR3 DNA reads TGTGCCATCAGTGAGTCAGGACTAACGGGTGAGCAGTTCTTC. The chain joins TRBV10-3 to TRBJ2-1, with a tentative D call TRBD2 (6 bases). The CDR3 is 14 amino acids. Germline values: CDR1 ENHRY, CDR2 SYGVKD. V lost 0 bases and J lost 9, with 12 bases in between.

This chain joins TRBV5-4 and TRBJ2-6; 11 bases map to TRBD1. Germline loops: CDR1 SGHNT, CDR2 YYREEE (reference sequence). After removal of 4 bases from V and 0 bases from J, the junction contained 9 bases not matched to a gene. The length of the CDR3 is 19 residues. CDR3 protein: CASSHPTGTGGSGANVLTF. The CDR3, as DNA: TGTGCCAGCAGCCATCCGACCGGGACAGGGGGCTCTGGGGCCAACGTCCTGACTTTC.

This clone showed up just a few times. V is TRBV7-9 and J is TRBJ2-1, with 8 positions matching TRBD2. The ends lost 7 bases at V and 4 bases at J; junction bases unmatched: 9. This CDR3 has 15 residues. Germline V gene data show CDR1 as SEHNR and CDR2 as FQNEAQ (reference sequence). CDR3 DNA sequence: TGTGCCAGCACCTCTGGGCTAGCGGGTTACAATGAGCAGTTCTTC. This encodes CASTSGLAGYNEQFF.

This clone was seen more than once but under ten times. V and J are TRBV12-5 and TRBJ2-7; D possibly corresponds to TRBD2 (5 bases). Between the trimmed V and J ends, which lost 3 bases and 6 bases, there was a span of 15 bases. The germline V gene has CDR1 LGHNT and CDR2 FRNRAP. The CDR3 extends over 14 amino acids. CDR3 coding DNA: TGTGCTAGTGGTTTCAACGGCCGGGGTTCCGAGCAGTACTTC. It yields the protein CASGFNGRGSEQYF.

This clone turned up a few times. The V gene is TRBV6-1, the J gene TRBJ1-1; D is perhaps TRBD1 (5 bases). CDR1 and CDR2 from the germline V gene are MNHNS and SASEGT. The CDR3 is 14 amino acids. Trimming shortened V by 4 bases and J by 0 bases, and 9 bases separated the two germline ends. CDR3 coding DNA: TGTGCCAGCAGTGGACAGACCATGAACACTGAAGCTTTCTTT. This translates into CASSGQTMNTEAFF.

In this sample, this clone turned up a few times. J is TRBJ2-1 and V is TRBV20-1; D ambiguous. This CDR3 has 11 residues. The V gene's germline CDR1 is DFQATT and CDR2 SNEGSKA (reference sequence). The V gene lost 6 bases and the J gene lost 8 bases, with 11 bases spanning the gap. The CDR3 sequence is CSASSNYEQFF. The DNA of the CDR3 is TGCAGTGCGAGCTCCAACTATGAGCAGTTCTTC.